These T cell receptor beta chains were read from a single sample in a study of cytomegalovirus exposure and HLA in healthy donors. Repertoires were generated with immunoSEQ multiplex PCR, while TCRdb's copy carries only in-frame clones and drops some. This specimen shows 100,000 to 150,000 clones; the ten leading clones hold roughly 1.5%. The specimen was PBMCs. Receptor source: a woman aged 40 to 55 in good health and CMV-seronegative. Each CDR3 is given with its conserved first and last residue. The D gene is left open where the match is weak.

J gene: TRBJ1-2
D gene: .
V gene: TRBV5-8
CDR3 protein: CASSLRDSNYGYTF
CDR3 DNA: TGTGCCAGCAGCCTGAGAGATTCCAACTATGGCTACACCTTC

J gene: TRBJ2-2
D gene: .
V gene: TRBV5-1
CDR3 protein: CASSLRHSGELFF
CDR3 DNA: TGCGCCAGCAGCTTAAGACACTCCGGGGAGCTGTTTTTT

J gene: TRBJ2-7
D gene: .
V gene: TRBV5-1
CDR3 protein: CASRSGAGRAYEQYF
CDR3 DNA: TGCGCCAGCAGGTCCGGTGCAGGCAGAGCCTACGAGCAGTACTTC

J gene: TRBJ2-7
D gene: .
V gene: TRBV11-3
CDR3 protein: CASSLRGDHEQYF
CDR3 DNA: TGTGCCAGCAGCCTCCGGGGAGACCACGAGCAGTACTTC

J gene: TRBJ1-1
D gene: .
V gene: TRBV9
CDR3 protein: CASSLVVGPDTEAFF
CDR3 DNA: TGTGCCAGCAGCCTGGTCGTGGGCCCAGACACTGAAGCTTTCTTT

J gene: TRBJ1-3
D gene: TRBD1
V gene: TRBV5-1
CDR3 protein: CASSRGQGNSGNTIYF
CDR3 DNA: TGCGCCAGCAGTCGTGGACAGGGAAACTCTGGAAACACCATATATTTT

J gene: TRBJ2-5
D gene: TRBD1
V gene: TRBV18
CDR3 protein: CASSQPGQGFLKTQYF
CDR3 DNA: TGTGCCAGCTCACAACCGGGACAGGGGTTCTTGAAGACCCAGTACTTC

J gene: TRBJ2-5
D gene: TRBD2
V gene: TRBV5-1
CDR3 protein: CASEGGMGGETQYF
CDR3 DNA: TGCGCCAGCGAGGGAGGGATGGGTGGAGAGACCCAGTACTTC

J gene: TRBJ2-3
D gene: TRBD2
V gene: TRBV6-4
CDR3 protein: CASSRYPGGCTDTQYF
CDR3 DNA: TGTGCCAGCAGTAGGTACCCGGGGGGGTGCACAGATACGCAGTATTTT

J gene: TRBJ2-2
D gene: TRBD2
V gene: TRBV2
CDR3 protein: CASSGRGGGIAGELFF
CDR3 DNA: TGTGCCAGCAGTGGTAGAGGCGGGGGGATCGCCGGGGAGCTGTTTTTT

J gene: TRBJ1-1
D gene: .
V gene: TRBV25-1
CDR3 protein: CASSEWGGRNTEAFF
CDR3 DNA: TGTGCCAGCAGTGAATGGGGCGGCCGGAACACTGAAGCTTTCTTT

J gene: TRBJ2-5
D gene: .
V gene: TRBV5-4
CDR3 protein: CASSIGQAQETQYF
CDR3 DNA: TGTGCCAGCAGCATCGGACAAGCCCAAGAGACCCAGTACTTC

J gene: TRBJ1-3
D gene: .
V gene: TRBV5-4
CDR3 protein: CASSHVGTEDGNTIYF
CDR3 DNA: TGTGCCAGCAGCCATGTCGGAACAGAAGATGGAAACACCATATATTTT

J gene: TRBJ2-3
D gene: TRBD2
V gene: TRBV6-5
CDR3 protein: CASSWRGAADTQYF
CDR3 DNA: TGTGCCAGCAGTTGGCGGGGGGCCGCAGATACGCAGTATTTT

J gene: TRBJ2-2
D gene: .
V gene: TRBV7-3
CDR3 protein: CASSSTSLGTGELFF
CDR3 DNA: TGTGCCAGCAGCTCCACTAGCTTGGGCACCGGGGAGCTGTTTTTT

J gene: TRBJ2-5
D gene: .
V gene: TRBV5-1
CDR3 protein: CASSLANAIPETQYF
CDR3 DNA: TGCGCCAGCAGCTTGGCCAATGCGATACCAGAGACCCAGTACTTC

J gene: TRBJ1-1
D gene: TRBD1
V gene: TRBV5-1
CDR3 protein: CASSLTGVTEAFF
CDR3 DNA: TGCGCCAGCAGCCTGACAGGGGTTACTGAAGCTTTCTTT

J gene: TRBJ2-3
D gene: .
V gene: TRBV7-6
CDR3 protein: CASSLAGLSTDTQYF
CDR3 DNA: TGTGCCAGCAGCTTAGCAGGACTGAGCACAGATACGCAGTATTTT

J gene: TRBJ1-2
D gene: .
V gene: TRBV25-1
CDR3 protein: CASSETALRGGYGYTF
CDR3 DNA: TGTGCCAGCAGTGAAACTGCTCTGAGGGGAGGGTATGGCTACACCTTC

J gene: TRBJ2-3
D gene: .
V gene: TRBV19
CDR3 protein: CASSIDVGLRGDTQYF
CDR3 DNA: TGTGCCAGTAGTATTGACGTGGGCTTAAGGGGAGATACGCAGTATTTT